These 18 T cell receptor beta chains came from one sample sequenced in a study of blood T cell repertoires in COVID-19. TCRdb keeps only in-frame clones here, not all; method: immunoSEQ multiplex PCR. The sample has 40,000 or so clones; more than 65% are singletons. Sequencing input: peripheral blood. Receptors were obtained from a man aged 65 to 79 with acute or convalescent COVID-19.

This chain links TRBV7-2 with TRBJ1-2; 10 nucleotides agree with TRBD1. The CDR3 is made up of 14 amino acids. The V gene end was trimmed by 5 bases and the J gene end by 7 bases; junction bases not matched to a gene: 7. CDR1 and CDR2 from the germline V gene are SGHTA and FQGNSA. The DNA for the CDR3 is TGTGCCAGCAGCCCTCAGACAGGGGGCGTTGGCTACACCTTC. Translation gives CASSPQTGGVGYTF. The full variable domain, in which reference TRBV7-2 and TRBJ1-2 provide the parts outside the CDR3, is GAGVSQSPSNKVTEKGKDVELRCDPISGHTALYWYRQSLGQGLEFLIYFQGNSAPDKSGLPSDRFSAERTGGSVSTLTIQRTQQEDSAVYLCASSPQTGGVGYTFGSGTRLTVV.

V is TRBV7-2 and J is TRBJ2-1; possible D gene TRBD2, 6 bases. Germline V CDR1 and CDR2: SGHTA, FQGNSA. The ends were cut back, 4 bases at V and 4 bases at J, with 11 bases in the middle. CDR3 length: 14 amino acids. CDR3 DNA sequence: TGTGCCAGCAGCTGGGGACTGGGTTACAATGAGCAGTTCTTC. Translated: CASSWGLGYNEQFF.

This chain links TRBV7-3 with TRBJ2-2; D is possibly TRBD2 (6 bases). Germline assignment: CDR1 SGHTA and CDR2 FQGTGA. The ends were cut back, 5 bases at V and 1 base at J, with 14 bases in the middle. This CDR3 has 16 residues. The CDR3, as DNA: TGTGCCAGCAGCGACCCTGGCGGGGAGAACACCGGGGAGCTGTTTTTT. Its protein product is CASSDPGGENTGELFF.

The chain is built from TRBV7-8 and TRBJ1-2; possible D gene TRBD1, 5 bases. Trimming pared 5 bases from V and 4 bases from J, leaving 17 bases between. This CDR3 has 15 residues. Germline V CDR1 and CDR2: SGHVS, FQNEAQ. The CDR3 bases are TGTGCCAGCAGCCCGAGACAGTCAAACTCCTATGGCTACACCTTC. This encodes CASSPRQSNSYGYTF. The complete variable domain, with remaining parts taken from reference TRBV7-8 and TRBJ1-2, reads GAGVSQSPRYKVAKRGQDVALRCDPISGHVSLFWYQQALGQGPEFLTYFQNEAQLDKSGLPSDRFFAERPEGSVSTLKIQRTQQEDSAVYLCASSPRQSNSYGYTFGSGTRLTVV.

This sequence joins TRBV7-8 and TRBJ2-3; tentative D call: TRBD1 (5 bases). Deletions cut 5 bases from V and 2 bases from J, with 14 bases between. Germline-derived CDR1 and CDR2 are SGHVS and FQNEAQ. This CDR3 region has 15 residues. This CDR3 reads CASSPRPGSTDTQYF. The CDR3 nucleotides are TGTGCCAGCAGCCCCCGACCAGGGTCCACAGATACGCAGTATTTT.

The V gene is TRBV7-2, the J gene TRBJ1-1, with a possible D match to TRBD1 (5 bases). The V end lost 5 bases, the J end lost 1 base, and 8 bases lay between the germline ends. The length of the CDR3 is 13 residues. The germline V gene encodes CDR1 SGHTA and CDR2 FQGNSA. The CDR3 region has the DNA TGTGCCAGCAGCGCGCAGGGGAACACTGAAGCTTTCTTT. The encoded protein is CASSAQGNTEAFF.

V and J are TRBV5-5 and TRBJ2-7, with TRBD2 as a possible D gene (6 bases). With 4 bases removed from V and 1 base from J, the gap between germline ends came to 12 bases. From germline, CDR1 is SGHKS and CDR2 YYEKEE (reference sequence). The CDR3 spans 14 residues. Written as DNA, the CDR3 is TGTGCCAGCAGCCCTGCCGGGAGTTCCTACGAGCAGTACTTC. It translates to CASSPAGSSYEQYF.

The chain uses TRBV11-1 and TRBJ2-5; D is undetermined. Trimming cost V 4 bases and J 5 bases, with 5 bases left between them. Per germline, CDR1 SGHAT and CDR2 FQDESV (reference sequence). The CDR3 contains 11 residues. CDR3 sequence: CASSSRETQYF. The CDR3 DNA reads as TGTGCCAGCAGCTCCCGTGAGACCCAGTACTTC. Variable domain in full (rest from reference TRBV11-1 and TRBJ2-5): EAEVAQSPRYKITEKSQAVAFWCDPISGHATLYWYRQILGQGPELLVQFQDESVVDDSQLPKDRFSAERLKGVDSTLKIQPAELGDSAMYLCASSSRETQYFGPGTRLLVL.

The chain couples TRBV19 to TRBJ2-7, with 9 bases fitting TRBD2. V lost 8 bases to trimming and J lost 6 bases; unmatched junction nucleotides: 11. Germline V lookup: CDR1 LNHDA, CDR2 SQIVND (reference sequence). There are 14 residues in the CDR3. The CDR3, as DNA: TGTGCCAGTCGATCGACTAGCGGTTTCTCCGAGCAGTACTTC. Its protein is CASRSTSGFSEQYF.

The chain couples TRBV6-2 or TRBV6-3 to TRBJ2-7, with no clear D. Per the germline V gene, CDR1 is MNHEY and CDR2 is SVGEGT. The CDR3 extends over 15 amino acids. V was trimmed by 4 bases and J by 3 bases, leaving 16 bases between them. CDR3 region: CASSLPPPLDYEQYF. CDR3 coding DNA: TGTGCCAGCAGTTTACCCCCCCCTTTAGACTACGAGCAGTACTTC.

DNA of the CDR3: TGTGCCAGCAGCACAGGATCCGAGCAGTACTTC. Translating it yields CASSTGSEQYF. The J gene is TRBJ2-7, the V gene TRBV5-4; TRBD1 is a possible D gene (5 bases). The germline CDR1 and CDR2 sequences are SGHNT and YYREEE (reference sequence). Between the trimmed V and J ends, which lost 4 bases and 6 bases, there was a span of 8 bases. The CDR3 runs to 11 residues.

V usage is TRBV6-2 or TRBV6-3 and J usage is TRBJ2-3; 11 bases are a match to TRBD1. Looked up from germline, CDR1 is MNHEY and CDR2 is SVGEGT. V was pared by 1 base and J by 5 bases, with 5 bases of the junction left unmatched. The CDR3 spans 16 residues. CDR3 sequence (DNA): TGTGCCAGCAGTTACTGGGACAGGGGGATGGAAGATACGCAGTATTTT. Its protein product is CASSYWDRGMEDTQYF.

The J gene is TRBJ1-5, the V gene TRBV7-2; TRBD1 agrees at 8 bases. The length of the CDR3 is 15 residues. The V and J ends lost 5 bases and 8 bases, in that order; junction bases with no gene match: 11. Per the germline V gene, CDR1 is SGHTA and CDR2 is FQGNSA. For the CDR3, the DNA is TGTGCCAGCAGCCTATCTCGGGACAGGCATGAGCCCCAGCATTTT. It is translated as CASSLSRDRHEPQHF.

The chain couples TRBV7-3 to TRBJ2-2; D may be TRBD1 (6 bases). CDR1 SGHTA and CDR2 FQGTGA come from the germline V gene. Between the trimmed V and J ends, which lost 5 bases and 0 bases, there was a span of 10 bases. This CDR3 is 15 amino acids long. The CDR3, as DNA: TGTGCCAGCAGCAACAGGGTCGCGAACACCGGGGAGCTGTTTTTT. This encodes CASSNRVANTGELFF.

This clone was recorded a few times. The rearrangement links TRBV6-2 or TRBV6-3 to TRBJ2-7, with TRBD2 as a possible D gene (6 bases). Trimming stripped 2 bases from V and 11 bases from J, with 13 bases between. Germline V gene lookup returns CDR1 MNHEY and CDR2 SVGEGT. The CDR3 runs to 12 residues. The CDR3 sequence is CASSYAGRQEYF. CDR3 nucleotide sequence: TGTGCCAGCAGTTACGCGGGGCGCCAGGAGTACTTC.

The CDR3: CASKTGLGTEAFF. In nucleotides, the CDR3 is TGTGCCAGCAAGACAGGGCTAGGCACTGAAGCTTTCTTT. V usage is TRBV6-6 and J usage is TRBJ1-1; 7 bases are shared with TRBD1. V was clipped by 7 bases and J by 4 bases; unmatched bases: 6. The CDR3 is 13 amino acids. CDR1 MNHNY and CDR2 SVGAGI come from the germline V gene (reference sequence).

The chain carries TRBV7-2 and TRBJ1-2; 7 bases line up with TRBD1. Unmatched junction bases numbered 4, after V lost 5 bases and J lost 4 bases. CDR1 SGHTA and CDR2 FQGNSA come from the germline V gene. The length of the CDR3 is 13 residues. CDR3 amino acids: CASSPTGSYGYTF. CDR3 coding DNA: TGTGCCAGCAGCCCGACAGGGTCCTATGGCTACACCTTC. Together with reference TRBV7-2 and TRBJ1-2, the CDR3 gives the full variable domain: GAGVSQSPSNKVTEKGKDVELRCDPISGHTALYWYRQSLGQGLEFLIYFQGNSAPDKSGLPSDRFSAERTGGSVSTLTIQRTQQEDSAVYLCASSPTGSYGYTFGSGTRLTVV.

CDR3 sequence: CASSRDWEGEQFF. The CDR3 region has the DNA TGTGCCAGCAGCCGGGACTGGGAGGGAGAGCAGTTCTTC. V is TRBV7-3 and J is TRBJ2-1; 7 positions match TRBD2. The ends lost 5 bases at V and 10 bases at J; junction bases unmatched: 8. Germline V gene lookup returns CDR1 SGHTA and CDR2 FQGTGA. The CDR3 is 13 residues long.